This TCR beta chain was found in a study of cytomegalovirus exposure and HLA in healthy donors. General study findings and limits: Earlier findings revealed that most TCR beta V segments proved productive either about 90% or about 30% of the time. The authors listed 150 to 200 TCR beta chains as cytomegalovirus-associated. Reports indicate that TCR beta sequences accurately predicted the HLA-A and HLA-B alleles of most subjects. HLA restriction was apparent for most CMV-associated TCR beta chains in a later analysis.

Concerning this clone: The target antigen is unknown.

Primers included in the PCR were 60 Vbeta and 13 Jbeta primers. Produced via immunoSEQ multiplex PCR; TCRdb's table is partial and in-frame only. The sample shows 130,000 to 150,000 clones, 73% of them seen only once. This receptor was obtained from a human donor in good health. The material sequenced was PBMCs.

CDR3 amino acids: CASSPPGGLNTEAFF. Written as DNA, the CDR3 is TGTGCCAGCAGCCCACCGGGGGGCCTAAACACTGAAGCTTTCTTT. The chain combines TRBV11-1 with TRBJ1-1; tentative D call: TRBD1 (6 bases). The CDR3 sequence is 15 residues long. The ends were cut back, 5 bases at V and 2 bases at J, with 15 bases in the middle. Germline lookup yields CDR1 SGHAT and CDR2 FQDESV (reference sequence). Looking up the rest from reference TRBV11-1 and TRBJ1-1 gives the full variable domain: EAEVAQSPRYKITEKSQAVAFWCDPISGHATLYWYRQILGQGPELLVQFQDESVVDDSQLPKDRFSAERLKGVDSTLKIQPAELGDSAMYLCASSPPGGLNTEAFFGQGTRLTVV.